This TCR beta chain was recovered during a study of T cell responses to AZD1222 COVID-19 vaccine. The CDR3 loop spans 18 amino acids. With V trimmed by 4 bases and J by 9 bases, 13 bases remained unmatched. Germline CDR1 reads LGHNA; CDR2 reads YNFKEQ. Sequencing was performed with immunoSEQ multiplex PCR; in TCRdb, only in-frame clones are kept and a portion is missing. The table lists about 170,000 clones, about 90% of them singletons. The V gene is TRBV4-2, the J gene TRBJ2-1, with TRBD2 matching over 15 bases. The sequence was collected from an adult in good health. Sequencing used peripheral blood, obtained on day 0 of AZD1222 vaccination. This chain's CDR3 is CASSPLGRGLAGGTEQFF. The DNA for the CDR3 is TGTGCCAGCAGCCCCCTCGGGAGGGGACTAGCGGGAGGAACTGAGCAGTTCTTC.